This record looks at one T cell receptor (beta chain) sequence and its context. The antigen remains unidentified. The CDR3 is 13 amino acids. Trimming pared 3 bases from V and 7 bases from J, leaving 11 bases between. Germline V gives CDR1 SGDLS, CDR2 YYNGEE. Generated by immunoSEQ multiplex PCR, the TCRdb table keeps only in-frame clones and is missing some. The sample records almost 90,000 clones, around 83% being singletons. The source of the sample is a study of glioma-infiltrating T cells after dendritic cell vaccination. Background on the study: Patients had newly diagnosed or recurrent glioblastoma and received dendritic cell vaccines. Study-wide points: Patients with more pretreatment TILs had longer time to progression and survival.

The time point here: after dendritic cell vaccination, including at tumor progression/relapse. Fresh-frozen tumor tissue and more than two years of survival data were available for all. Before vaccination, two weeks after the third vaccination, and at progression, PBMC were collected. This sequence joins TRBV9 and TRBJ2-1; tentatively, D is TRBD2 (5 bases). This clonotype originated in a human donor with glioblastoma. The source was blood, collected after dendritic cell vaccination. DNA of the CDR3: TGTGCCAGCAGCGCCGCCCCGGGGAATGAGCAGTTCTTC. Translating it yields CASSAAPGNEQFF.